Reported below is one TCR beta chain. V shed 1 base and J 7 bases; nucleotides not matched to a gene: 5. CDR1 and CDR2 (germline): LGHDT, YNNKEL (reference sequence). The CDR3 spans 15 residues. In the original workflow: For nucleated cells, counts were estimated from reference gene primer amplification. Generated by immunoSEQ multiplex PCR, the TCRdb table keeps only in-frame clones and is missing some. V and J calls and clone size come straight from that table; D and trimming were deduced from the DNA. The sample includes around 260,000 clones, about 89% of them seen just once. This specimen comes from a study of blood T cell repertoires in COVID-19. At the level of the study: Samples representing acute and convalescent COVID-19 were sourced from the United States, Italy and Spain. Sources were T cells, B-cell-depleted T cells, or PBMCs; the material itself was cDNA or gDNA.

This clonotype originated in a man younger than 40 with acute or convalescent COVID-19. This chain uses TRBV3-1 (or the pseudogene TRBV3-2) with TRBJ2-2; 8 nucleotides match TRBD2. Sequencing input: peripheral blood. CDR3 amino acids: CASSQAGGPGGELFF. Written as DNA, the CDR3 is TGTGCCAGCAGCCAAGCGGGGGGGCCCGGCGGGGAGCTGTTTTTT.